The next 15 T cell receptor beta chains were all read from a single sample in a study of shared clonotypes between healthy human individuals. TCRdb keeps only in-frame clones here, not all; method: immunoSEQ multiplex PCR. The table lists some 980,000 clones, 76% of them singletons. Specimen: memory CD4+ T cells sorted from blood. Subset given: CD45RA-negative fraction. The receptors stem from a young man in good health.

This clone was found a few times. V is TRBV7-2 and J is TRBJ2-5, with 9 bases fitting TRBD1. Trimming removed 5 bases from V and 5 bases from J; junction bases left unmatched: 9. CDR1 is SGHTA and CDR2 is FQGNSA in the germline V gene. The CDR3 covers 15 residues. The CDR3 region is CASSPGTGRAETQYF. The CDR3 nucleotides are TGTGCCAGCAGCCCGGGGACAGGGCGGGCTGAGACCCAGTACTTC.

The V gene is TRBV9, the J gene TRBJ2-7, with D maybe TRBD1 (6 bases). Trimming stripped 8 bases from V and 6 bases from J, with 21 bases between. The CDR3 loop spans 14 amino acids. Germline V gives CDR1 SGDLS, CDR2 YYNGEE. For the CDR3, the DNA is TGTGCCAGTCCCCCCGGGACATGGGTACGCGAGCAGTACTTC. Protein product: CASPPGTWVREQYF.

There are many counts of this clone. The rearrangement links TRBV21-1 to TRBJ2-7. TRBV21-1 is an annotated pseudogene. CDR3 length: 13 amino acids. The DNA of the CDR3 is TGTGCCAGCAGCAGGGACGGATCCTACGAGCAGTACTTC. Protein product: CASSRDGSYEQYF.

The chain uses TRBV18 and TRBJ1-3; D possibly corresponds to TRBD1 (5 bases). This CDR3 comprises 14 residues. V lost 5 bases to trimming and J lost 1 base, with 9 bases between them. Germline V gene data show CDR1 as KGHSH and CDR2 as LQKENI. The CDR3 loop is CASSTAGSGNTIYF. The CDR3, as DNA: TGTGCCAGCTCAACTGCAGGGTCTGGAAACACCATATATTTT.

This chain joins TRBV19 and TRBJ2-3; D possibly corresponds to TRBD2 (6 bases). CDR1 and CDR2 (germline): LNHDA, SQIVND (reference sequence). This CDR3 has 14 amino acids. V lost 1 base, J lost 5 bases, and 10 bases lay in between. CDR3 protein: CASSIAGVQDTQYF. The CDR3 nucleotides are TGTGCCAGTAGTATAGCGGGAGTTCAAGATACGCAGTATTTT.

This sequence joins TRBV21-1 and TRBJ2-3; the D call in the table, TRBD1, was not verified against the DNA. TRBV21-1 is a recognized pseudogene. The CDR3 covers 15 residues. CDR3 protein: CASSNVGQCTDTQYF. The CDR3 region has the DNA TGTGCCAGCAGCAACGTAGGACAGTGCACAGATACGCAGTATTTT.

The J gene is TRBJ1-4, the V gene TRBV5-6; the D gene is possibly TRBD1 (5 bases). Germline values: CDR1 SGHDT, CDR2 YYEEEE. This CDR3 region has 16 residues. With 4 bases removed from V and 3 bases from J, the gap between germline ends came to 16 bases. CDR3 coding DNA: TGTGCCAGCAGCGATTACAGCAGGGTAGCTAATGAAAAACTGTTTTTT. This sequence encodes CASSDYSRVANEKLFF.

The V and J genes are TRBV30 and TRBJ2-3, with unresolved D. V lost 2 bases and J lost 6, with 9 bases in between. The CDR3 loop spans 12 amino acids. Germline CDR1 is GTSNPN and CDR2 is SVGIG (reference sequence). The CDR3 DNA reads TGTGCCTGGAGTACGGCAGGTGATACGCAGTATTTT. Translation gives CAWSTAGDTQYF.

The V call is TRBV5-1, the J call TRBJ2-7, with 7 bases fitting TRBD1. With 4 bases clipped from V and 7 bases from J, the junction kept 11 bases outside the gene matches. Germline assignment: CDR1 SGHRS and CDR2 YFSETQ. The CDR3 sequence is 14 residues long. Here the CDR3 reads CASSTRTGSAEQYF. The CDR3 coding sequence is TGCGCCAGCAGCACGCGGACAGGATCTGCAGAGCAGTACTTC. Using reference TRBV5-1 and TRBJ2-7 for the parts outside the CDR3, the full variable domain is KAGVTQTPRYLIKTRGQQVTLSCSPISGHRSVSWYQQTPGQGLQFLFEYFSETQRNKGNFPGRFSGRQFSNSRSEMNVSTLELGDSALYLCASSTRTGSAEQYFGPGTRLTVT.

V gene TRBV2 combines with J gene TRBJ2-3, with D hard to call. The CDR3 is made up of 12 amino acids. Deletions cut 4 bases from V and 5 bases from J, with 7 bases between. CDR1 is SNHLY, CDR2 FYNNEI, per germline. In DNA, the CDR3 is TGTGCCAGCAGTGTTTCCGGAGATACGCAGTATTTT. Its protein is CASSVSGDTQYF.

The genes are TRBV6-1 and TRBJ1-1; D gene uncertain. The CDR3 has 14 residues. Per the germline V gene, CDR1 is MNHNS and CDR2 is SASEGT. V shed 2 bases and J shed 0 bases, with 7 bases lying between them. The CDR3 nucleotides read TGTGCCAGCAGTGAAATAGACATGAACACTGAAGCTTTCTTT. It codes for CASSEIDMNTEAFF.

This clone was picked up many times. This chain uses TRBV7-6 with TRBJ2-7, with D maybe TRBD2 (5 bases). This CDR3 spans 15 amino acids. In germline, CDR1 is SGHVS, CDR2 FNYEAQ. Trimming shortened V by 1 base and J by 2 bases, and 12 bases separated the two germline ends. CDR3 bases: TGTGCCAGCAGCTTAGATGAGGGATGGACCTACGAGCAGTACTTC. Translation: CASSLDEGWTYEQYF.

With respect to this clone: Being one base from a much bigger clone, this may be a read error. The same CDR3 arises from other DNA sequences in this sample as well. The chain links TRBV5-1 to TRBJ2-1; 11 positions match TRBD2. The V gene's germline CDR1 is SGHRS and CDR2 YFSETQ. The V and J ends lost 0 bases and 3 bases, in that order; junction bases with no gene match: 2. The CDR3 has 16 amino acids. CDR3 sequence (DNA): TGCGCCAGCAGCTTGGGGGGACTAGCGGACTACAATGAGCAGTTCTTC. Residues: CASSLGGLADYNEQFF.

This chain links TRBV15 with TRBJ2-7, with D perhaps matching TRBD2 (5 bases). CDR3 length equals 12 residues. V was trimmed by 5 bases and J by 7 bases, leaving 12 bases between them. The germline V gene encodes CDR1 LNHNV and CDR2 YYDKDF (reference sequence). The CDR3 DNA reads TGTGCCACCAGCTACCCCCGGGGAGAGCAGTACTTC. Encoded protein: CATSYPRGEQYF.

Notes on this clone: The junction differs from germline at one of its ends, possibly a read error. For the CDR3, the DNA is TGTGCCAGCAGCCAAGATAACGAACTTTTCCCACTCTTC. The encoded protein is CASSQDNELFPLF. V and J are TRBV14 and TRBJ2-1; D is undetermined. Germline assignment: CDR1 SGHDN and CDR2 FVKESK. The CDR3 is 13 amino acids.